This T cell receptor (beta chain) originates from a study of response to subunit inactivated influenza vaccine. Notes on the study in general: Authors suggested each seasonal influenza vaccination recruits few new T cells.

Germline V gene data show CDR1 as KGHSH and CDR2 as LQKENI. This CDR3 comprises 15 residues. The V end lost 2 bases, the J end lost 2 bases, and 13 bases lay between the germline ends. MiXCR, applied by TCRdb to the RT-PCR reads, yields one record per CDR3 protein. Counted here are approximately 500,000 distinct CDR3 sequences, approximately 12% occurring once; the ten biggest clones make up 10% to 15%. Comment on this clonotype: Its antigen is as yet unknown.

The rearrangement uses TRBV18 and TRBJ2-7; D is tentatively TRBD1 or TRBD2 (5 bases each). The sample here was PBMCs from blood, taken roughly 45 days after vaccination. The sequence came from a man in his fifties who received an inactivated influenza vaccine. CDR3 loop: CASSPGSRAPYEQYF. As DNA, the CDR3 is TGTGCCAGCTCACCAGGGAGCAGGGCCCCCTACGAGCAGTACTTC.